The clone carrying this T cell receptor beta chain was observed a few times. Its antigen is unidentified. This entry belongs to a study of response to subunit inactivated influenza vaccine. Whole-study findings and limits: The authors suggested that few new T cells are recruited per seasonal influenza vaccination.

MiXCR, applied by TCRdb to the RT-PCR reads, yields one record per CDR3 protein. The profile covers roughly 500,000 distinct CDR3 sequences, with about 15% appearing a single time and 2.5% to 3.5% taken by the ten largest. The junction had 9 bases not matched to a gene; V was cut back by 6 bases and J by 7 bases. The CDR3 extends over 16 amino acids. Sequencing was performed on CD4+ T cells sorted from PBMCs, taken 23 months after vaccination. This clonotype originated in a man aged 50 to 75 who received an inactivated influenza vaccine. The chain carries TRBV12-3 or TRBV12-4 and TRBJ2-1; 13 positions match TRBD2. CDR3 sequence reads: CASSPKRLAGGNEQFF. In DNA form, the CDR3 reads TGTGCCAGCAGCCCCAAGAGACTAGCGGGAGGAAATGAGCAGTTCTTC.